Listed here are 19 T cell receptor beta chains from one sample, sequenced in a study of beta chain features in type 1 diabetes. General study points: Moderately but significantly shorter TCRB CDR3s were found in Type 1 diabetes patients in all four CD4+ subsets.

cDNA synthesis used the whole RNA isolate, giving expressed TCRB sequences. Libraries were prepared by immunoSEQ multiplex PCR; TCRdb keeps only in-frame clonotypes and omits some of them. The profile shows hundreds of thousands of clones, about 11% of them singletons. No antigens are known for them. The sequencing input was naive CD4+ T cells from blood. All receptors come from a man in his thirties or forties with type 1 diabetes.

This clone turned up a few times. This sequence joins TRBV7-2 and TRBJ2-5; D is unclear. Germline CDR1 SGHTA, CDR2 FQGNSA. V lost 0 bases to trimming and J lost 1 base, with 3 bases between them. The CDR3 has 13 residues. CDR3 sequence reads: CASSLALQETQYF. The CDR3 DNA is TGTGCCAGCAGCTTAGCCCTCCAAGAGACCCAGTACTTC.

Of note for this clone: A read error may be the cause here, since a much bigger clone is one base away. The same CDR3 can be traced to other DNA sequences in this sample. This rearrangement joins TRBV7-9 to TRBJ1-1, with D uncertain. Germline V gene data show CDR1 as SEHNR and CDR2 as FQNEAQ (reference sequence). The V end lost 2 bases, the J end lost 1 base, and 5 bases lay between the germline ends. The CDR3 has 13 residues. The CDR3 nucleotides read TGTGCCAGCAGCTTATCAGGGAACACTGAAGCTTTCTTT. Protein product: CASSLSGNTEAFF.

This clone has a handful of counts. J is TRBJ1-3 and V is TRBV28; 9 positions match TRBD1. Germline CDR1 and CDR2: MDHEN and SYDVKM. The CDR3 covers 15 residues. V shed 5 bases, J shed 6 bases, and the junction held 8 bases outside the gene matches. The CDR3: CASSHRGRRKNTIYF. In DNA form, the CDR3 reads TGTGCCAGCAGTCACAGGGGGCGAAGGAAAAACACCATATATTTT.

This clone was observed a handful of times. This chain joins TRBV29-1 and TRBJ2-5, with a weak D call TRBD2 (6 bases). The germline V gene encodes CDR1 SQVTM and CDR2 ANQGSEA. The CDR3 loop spans 13 amino acids. Trimming pared 2 bases from V and 4 bases from J, leaving 11 bases between. The CDR3 is CSVEPTGVETQYF. The CDR3 DNA sequence: TGCAGCGTTGAACCGACGGGGGTAGAGACCCAGTACTTC.

The V gene is TRBV4-3, the J gene TRBJ1-6; 7 bases line up with TRBD1. The germline V gene has CDR1 LGHNA and CDR2 YSLEER. Trimming at V came to 2 bases and at J to 0 bases, leaving 1 base not matched to a gene. The CDR3 covers 16 residues. Here the CDR3 reads CASSQNRGSYNSPLHF. The CDR3, as DNA: TGCGCCAGCAGCCAAAACAGGGGCTCCTATAATTCACCCCTCCACTTT.

The table lists this clone with a few counts. This chain joins TRBV23-1 and TRBJ1-4; weak D call: TRBD1 (6 bases). TRBV23-1 belongs to the ORF category, with a function that is uncertain. The CDR3 length is 17 residues. The V gene lost 4 bases and the J gene lost 0 bases, with 15 bases spanning the gap. The CDR3 DNA reads as TGCGCCAGCAGTCGGGGGACACTATTTGCAACTAATGAAAAACTGTTTTTT. This translates into CASSRGTLFATNEKLFF.

This clone occurred a few times. The rearrangement links TRBV9 to TRBJ1-2; 8 nucleotides agree with TRBD1. After removal of 1 base from V and 7 bases from J, the junction contained 12 bases not matched to a gene. This CDR3 contains 16 residues. Germline CDR1 and CDR2: SGDLS and YYNGEE. CDR3 sequence (DNA): TGTGCCAGCAGCGTACGGAGTGACAGGGGACATCGTGGCTACACCTTC. It is translated as CASSVRSDRGHRGYTF.

This chain joins TRBV6-5 and TRBJ2-5, with D tentatively TRBD1 (5 bases). The CDR3 runs 16 residues. Germline CDR1 and CDR2: MNHEY and SVGAGI. Trimming took off 0 bases at V and 4 bases at J, with 15 bases between the two ends. The CDR3 reads CASSYSQSQGGETQYF. The CDR3 nucleotides are TGTGCCAGCAGTTACTCGCAGTCCCAGGGTGGAGAGACCCAGTACTTC.

In its sample, this clone was seen a few times. The chain combines TRBV7-2 with TRBJ1-2, with TRBD1 as a possible D gene (5 bases). This CDR3 has 14 residues. Trimming left V 5 bases short and J 4 bases short, with 14 bases between. Germline loops: CDR1 SGHTA, CDR2 FQGNSA. CDR3 DNA sequence: TGTGCCAGCAGCGTTCTGGGACTGAGCTATGGCTACACCTTC. Its protein product is CASSVLGLSYGYTF.

Only a few counts were recorded for this clone. The CDR3 sequence is CASSDTGWYTGELFF. For the CDR3, the DNA is TGTGCCAGCAGTGATACAGGGTGGTACACCGGGGAGCTGTTTTTT. The genes are TRBV25-1 and TRBJ2-2; tentatively, D is TRBD1 (6 bases). Germline V gene lookup returns CDR1 MGHDK and CDR2 SYGVNS. Trimming removed 3 bases at V and 3 bases at J, with 11 bases between. CDR3 length: 15 residues.

This clone turned up a few times. V is TRBV10-3 and J is TRBJ2-7; 10 nucleotides align to TRBD1. The germline CDR1 and CDR2 sequences are ENHRY and SYGVKD. This CDR3 is 16 amino acids long. Trimming cost V 4 bases and J 3 bases; bases outside gene matches: 9. The CDR3 DNA reads TGTGCCATCAGTGGATCGGAGGGGACAGGGGACTACGAGCAGTACTTC. Translated, it gives CAISGSEGTGDYEQYF.

The chain combines TRBV7-3 with TRBJ2-5; 10 bases match TRBD2. The J segment lost 5 bases and the V segment lost 5 bases, leaving 5 bases of the junction unmatched. Germline lookup yields CDR1 SGHTA and CDR2 FQGTGA. This CDR3 spans 14 amino acids. In nucleotides, the CDR3 is TGTGCCAGCAGCCGTAGCGGGGGGAGTGAGACCCAGTACTTC. This sequence encodes CASSRSGGSETQYF.

This clone showed up just a few times. The chain has TRBV11-2 and TRBJ2-7; 10 bases agree with TRBD2. There are 13 residues in the CDR3. The V gene end was trimmed by 3 bases and the J gene end by 5 bases; junction bases not matched to a gene: 1. Germline V gene data show CDR1 as SGHAT and CDR2 as FQNNGV. The CDR3 DNA follows: TGTGCCAGCAGCTTCCTAGCGGGGGACGAGCAGTACTTC. As protein: CASSFLAGDEQYF.

V and J are TRBV11-2 and TRBJ1-2; 9 nucleotides line up with TRBD1. CDR3 length equals 15 residues. From germline, CDR1 is SGHAT and CDR2 FQNNGV. The ends lost 4 bases at V and 4 bases at J; junction bases unmatched: 7. The CDR3 loop reads CASSSNRGRGYGYTF. The CDR3 nucleotides read TGTGCCAGCAGCTCCAACAGGGGGCGCGGCTATGGCTACACCTTC.

The table lists this clone with a few counts. The chain links TRBV6-5 to TRBJ2-5; a possible D gene is TRBD1 (6 bases). Germline assignment: CDR1 MNHEY and CDR2 SVGAGI. The V end lost 2 bases, the J end lost 5 bases, and 15 bases lay between the germline ends. CDR3 size: 15 residues. The CDR3 bases are TGTGCCAGCAGTTACGCAGGGGCGCTCGGGGAGACCCAGTACTTC. It is translated as CASSYAGALGETQYF.

The rearrangement links TRBV7-2 to TRBJ2-2; TRBD2 matches at 7 bases. Trimming removed 2 bases from V and 5 bases from J; junction bases left unmatched: 17. This CDR3 contains 19 residues. Looked up from germline, CDR1 is SGHTA and CDR2 is FQGNSA. In DNA form, the CDR3 reads TGTGCCAGCAGCTTAAGGGCGGCTAGCGGCTTCGGGGGGACCGGGGAGCTGTTTTTT. This gives the protein CASSLRAASGFGGTGELFF.

The chain has TRBV19 and TRBJ2-5, with D maybe TRBD1 (6 bases). Germline lookup yields CDR1 LNHDA and CDR2 SQIVND (reference sequence). The CDR3 runs to 14 residues. Deletions cut 6 bases from V and 2 bases from J, with 13 bases between. CDR3 sequence reads: CASSRTVLQETQYF. The CDR3 region has the DNA TGTGCCAGTAGCCGGACAGTCCTACAAGAGACCCAGTACTTC.

This clone was detected only once. The chain couples TRBV9 to TRBJ2-3, with 8 bases aligning to TRBD2. Germline V lookup: CDR1 SGDLS, CDR2 YYNGEE. This CDR3 has 16 amino acids. Trimming removed 0 bases from V and 1 base from J; junction bases left unmatched: 4. For the CDR3, the DNA is TGTGCCAGCAGCGTAGCACTAGCGGACCGCACAGATACGCAGTATTTT. Encoded protein: CASSVALADRTDTQYF.

The V call is TRBV4-1, the J call TRBJ2-3; D perhaps matches TRBD2 (6 bases). This CDR3 is built from 16 residues. CDR1 MGHRA and CDR2 YSYEKL come from the germline V gene. Trimming took off 0 bases at V and 5 bases at J, with 15 bases between the two ends. In nucleotides, the CDR3 is TGCGCCAGCAGCCAAGATGGGCGGGGCGGCGAAGATACGCAGTATTTT. Protein product: CASSQDGRGGEDTQYF.